The sample holds many counts of the clone carrying this T cell receptor (beta chain). This entry belongs to a study of T-cell reconstitution after alpha-beta-depleted transplantation in children. CDR1 MDHEN and CDR2 SYDVKM come from the germline V gene. The V end was cut by 2 bases, the J end by 0 bases, with 10 bases between. The CDR3 consists of 15 residues. A library of TCRbeta sequences, prepared with unique molecular identifiers, was generated. TCRdb analysed the PCR reads with MiXCR anew, one entry per CDR3 protein. The sample comprises 350,000 to 450,000 distinct CDR3 sequences, about 14% of which are singletons, and over 3.5% rests with the top ten.

This TCR was sampled from a human donor who donated a stem cell graft to a child with Fanconi anemia. The specimen was PBMCs, collected from the stem cell graft. The rearrangement joins TRBV28 to TRBJ1-1; D remains ambiguous. As DNA, the CDR3 is TGTGCCAGCAGTTTAAGGCGATTGGTGAACACTGAAGCTTTCTTT. This sequence encodes CASSLRRLVNTEAFF.